Here is one T cell receptor (beta chain) with its context. TCRdb's table, derived via immunoSEQ multiplex PCR, lists solely in-frame clones and lacks some. The table has some 50,000 clones, approximately 90% seen once. This sample was taken from a study of OX40 agonist ivuxolimab in advanced cancers. Across the whole study: Six ivuxolimab dose levels, 0.01 to 10 mg/kg, were given intravenously every 2 weeks. With a range of about 23 to 85, age averaged roughly 61 years, and approximately 83% were male.

This CDR3 has 13 amino acids. V shed 3 bases and J shed 10 bases, with 13 bases lying between them. From germline, CDR1 is MNHEY and CDR2 SMNVEV (reference sequence). The TCR was taken from an adult with an advanced solid tumor such as melanoma, head and neck, liver or kidney cancer. V is TRBV27 and J is TRBJ2-1; D is unclear. Sequencing used CD4+ or CD8+ T cells sorted from blood, obtained in a trial of the OX40 agonist ivuxolimab. The CDR3 loop reads CASSLGIRREQFF. DNA of the CDR3: TGTGCCAGCAGTTTGGGGATAAGGCGGGAGCAGTTCTTC.